This T cell receptor (beta chain) was recovered during a study of Tregs in tolerant kidney transplant recipients. Overall study: The nonmyeloablative bone marrow transplants came from related graft donors, with transient mixed chimerism.

The repertoire was sequenced with immunoSEQ multiplex PCR; TCRdb's copy has only in-frame clones and lacks some. This sample contains about 30,000 clones. Source: CD8+ T cells from blood, taken before the transplant. The clonotype was recovered from a human donor who received a combined kidney and bone marrow transplant.

The CDR3 spells CASSFGDYSYNEQFF. The sequenced CDR3 bases are TGTGCCAGCAGCTTTGGGGACTACTCCTACAATGAG. The chain recombines TRBV7-9 with TRBJ2-1; TRBD2 aligns across 7 bases. The CDR3 goes on 3 residues after the read ends, and that part is filled in from the germline J gene. This CDR3 contains 15 residues. V lost 3 bases and J lost 0; bases outside the gene matches: 2. CDR1 and CDR2 from the germline V gene are SEHNR and FQNEAQ (reference sequence). Looking up the rest from reference TRBV7-9 and TRBJ2-1 gives the full variable domain: DTGVSQNPRHKITKRGQNVTFRCDPISEHNRLYWYRQTLGQGPEFLTYFQNEAQLEKSRLLSDRFSAERPKGSFSTLEIQRTEQGDSAMYLCASSFGDYSYNEQFFGPGTRLTVL.